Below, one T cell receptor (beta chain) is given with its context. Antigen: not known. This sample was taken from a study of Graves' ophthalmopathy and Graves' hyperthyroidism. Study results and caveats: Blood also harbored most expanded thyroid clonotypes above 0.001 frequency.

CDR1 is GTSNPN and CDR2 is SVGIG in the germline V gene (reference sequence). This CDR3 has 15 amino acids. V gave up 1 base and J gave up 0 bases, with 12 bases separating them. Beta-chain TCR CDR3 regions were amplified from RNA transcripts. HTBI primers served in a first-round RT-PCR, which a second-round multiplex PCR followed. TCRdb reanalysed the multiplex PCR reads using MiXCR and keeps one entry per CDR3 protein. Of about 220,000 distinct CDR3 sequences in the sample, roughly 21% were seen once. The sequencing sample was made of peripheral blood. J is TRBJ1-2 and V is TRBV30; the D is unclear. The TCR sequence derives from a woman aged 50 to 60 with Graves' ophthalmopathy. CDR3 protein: CAWSDLQKANYGYTF. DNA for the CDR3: TGTGCCTGGAGTGACTTACAGAAAGCTAACTATGGCTACACCTTC.